This T cell receptor (beta chain) comes out of a study of T cells in Graves' hyperthyroidism and ophthalmopathy. This clonotype has a count of ten or more. Its target is not known. TCR beta CDR3 regions were amplified from RNA transcripts. RT-PCR in the first round (using the HTBI primer set) targeted the TCR CDR3. TCRdb reprocessed the multiplex PCR reads with MiXCR, giving one entry per CDR3 protein. The sample contains more than 500,000 distinct CDR3 sequences, about 15% of which appear only once. Findings and caveats of the study: Ophthalmopathy got predicted by the model a median approximately 6 months before its onset.

This CDR3 contains 12 residues. Germline CDR1 reads MGHRA; CDR2 reads YSYEKL. The ends were cut back, 1 base at V and 7 bases at J, with 4 bases in the middle. This TCR came from a middle-aged woman with Graves' ophthalmopathy. J is TRBJ2-2 and V is TRBV4-1; D ambiguous. The sequenced sample consisted of blood. The CDR3 reads CASSQVYGELFF. The CDR3, as DNA: TGCGCCAGCAGCCAAGTATACGGGGAGCTGTTTTTT.